The source of this T cell receptor (beta chain) is a study of T cell responses to AZD1222 COVID-19 vaccine. Profiled with immunoSEQ multiplex PCR; TCRdb holds only in-frame clones, not every one. The table shows around 190,000 clones, with around nine tenths occurring only once. CDR3 size: 17 residues. Losses at the gene ends were 2 bases for V and 5 bases for J; bases not matched to a gene: 8. Germline lookup yields CDR1 SGDLS and CDR2 YYNGEE. On this clone itself: The antigen is unknown.

The study's findings and limits: At baseline, seropositivity was found in only 5 to 7 AZD1222 recipients. The donors showed a predominance of white British ancestry and of females, with possible underestimation of clonal diversity. Sampled repertoires all dated from after the peak T cell response.

The rearrangement links TRBV9 to TRBJ2-2, with 11 bases lining up with TRBD1. The clonotype originates from an adult who received the AZD1222 COVID-19 vaccine. Specimen: peripheral blood, collected 28 days after the second AZD1222 dose. The CDR3: CASSVAGTGGGTGELFF. Written as DNA, the CDR3 is TGTGCCAGCAGCGTCGCCGGGACAGGGGGAGGAACCGGGGAGCTGTTTTTT.